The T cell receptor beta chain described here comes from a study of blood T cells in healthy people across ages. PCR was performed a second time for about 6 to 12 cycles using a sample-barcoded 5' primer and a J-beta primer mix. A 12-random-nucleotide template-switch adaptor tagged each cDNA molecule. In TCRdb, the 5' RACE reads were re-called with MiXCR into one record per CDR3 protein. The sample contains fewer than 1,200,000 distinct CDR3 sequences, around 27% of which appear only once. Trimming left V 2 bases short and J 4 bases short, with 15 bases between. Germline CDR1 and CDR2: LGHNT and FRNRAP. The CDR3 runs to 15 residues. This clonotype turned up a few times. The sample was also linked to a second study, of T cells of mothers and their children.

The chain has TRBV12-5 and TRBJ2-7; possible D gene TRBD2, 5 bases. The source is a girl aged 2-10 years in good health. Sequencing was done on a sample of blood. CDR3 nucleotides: TGTGCTAGTGGTTTGCTCGGACTGGAAGTTTACGAGCAGTACTTC. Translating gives CASGLLGLEVYEQYF.